The present entry profiles one T cell receptor (beta chain) with its context. This sample is part of a study of blood T cell repertoires in COVID-19. Study overall: COVID-19 samples collected from the United States, Italy and Spain covered acute and convalescent phases. PBMCs, B-cell-depleted T cells, or T cells provided the cDNA or gDNA that made up the material.

This CDR3 has 14 amino acids. With V trimmed by 8 bases and J by 2 bases, 6 bases remained unmatched. Germline V CDR1 and CDR2: MNHEY, SVGAGI. In the original processing: Reference gene primer amplification yielded estimated nucleated cell counts. Data came from immunoSEQ multiplex PCR; TCRdb stores just in-frame clones and leaves some out. That table furnishes V, J and clone size, whereas the DNA furnished D and trimming. The sample holds more than 100,000 clones, nearly 90% seen once. Sequencing used peripheral blood. This clonotype originated in a middle-aged man in a cohort sampled during active COVID-19. V and J are TRBV6-5 and TRBJ1-5; 7 bases fit TRBD1. CDR3 in amino acids: CASRLQGGNQPQHF. The CDR3 DNA follows: TGTGCCAGCCGCCTCCAGGGGGGCAATCAGCCCCAGCATTTT.